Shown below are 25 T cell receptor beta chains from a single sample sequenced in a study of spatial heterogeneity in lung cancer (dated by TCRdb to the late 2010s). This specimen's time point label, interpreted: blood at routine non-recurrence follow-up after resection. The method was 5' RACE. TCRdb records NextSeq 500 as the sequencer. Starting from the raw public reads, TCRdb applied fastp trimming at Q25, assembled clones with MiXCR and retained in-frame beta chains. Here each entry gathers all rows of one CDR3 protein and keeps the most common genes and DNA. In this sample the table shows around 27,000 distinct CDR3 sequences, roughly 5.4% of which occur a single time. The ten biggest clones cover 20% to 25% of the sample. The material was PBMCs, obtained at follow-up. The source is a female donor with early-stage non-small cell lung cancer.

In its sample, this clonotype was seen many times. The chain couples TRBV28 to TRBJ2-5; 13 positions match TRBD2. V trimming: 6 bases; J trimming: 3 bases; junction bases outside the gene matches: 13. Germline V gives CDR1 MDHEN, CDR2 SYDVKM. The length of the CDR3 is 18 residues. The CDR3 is CASSPGGGLAGIKETQYF. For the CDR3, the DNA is TGTGCCAGCAGCCCCGGAGGGGGACTAGCGGGAATTAAAGAGACCCAGTACTTC.

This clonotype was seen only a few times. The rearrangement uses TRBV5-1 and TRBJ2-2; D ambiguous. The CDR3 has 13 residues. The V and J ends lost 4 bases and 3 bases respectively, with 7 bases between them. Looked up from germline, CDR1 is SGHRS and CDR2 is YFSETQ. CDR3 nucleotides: TGCGCCAGCAGCGCCGGCGACACCGGGGAGCTGTTTTTT. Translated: CASSAGDTGELFF.

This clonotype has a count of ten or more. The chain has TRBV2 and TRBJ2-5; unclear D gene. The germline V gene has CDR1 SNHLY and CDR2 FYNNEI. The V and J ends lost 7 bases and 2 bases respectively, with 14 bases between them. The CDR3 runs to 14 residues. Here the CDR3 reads CASTRSAPQETQYF. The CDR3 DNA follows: TGTGCCAGCACCCGCAGCGCCCCGCAAGAGACCCAGTACTTC.

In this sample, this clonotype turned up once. CDR3 bases: TGTGCCAGCAGTCCTCCAGGGTCATCTGGAAACACCATATATTTT. Translation gives CASSPPGSSGNTIYF. V usage is TRBV9 and J usage is TRBJ1-3; tentatively, D is TRBD1 (5 bases). The ends were cut back, 5 bases at V and 1 base at J, with 13 bases in the middle. CDR1 and CDR2 (germline): SGDLS, YYNGEE. The CDR3 spans 15 residues.

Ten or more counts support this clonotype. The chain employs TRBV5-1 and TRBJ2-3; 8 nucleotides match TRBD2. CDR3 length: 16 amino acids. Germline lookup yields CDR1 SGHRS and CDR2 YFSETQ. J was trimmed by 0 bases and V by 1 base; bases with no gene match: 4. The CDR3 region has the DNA TGCGCCAGCAGCTTGCGGCCGGGGGGGAGCACAGATACGCAGTATTTT. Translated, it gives CASSLRPGGSTDTQYF.

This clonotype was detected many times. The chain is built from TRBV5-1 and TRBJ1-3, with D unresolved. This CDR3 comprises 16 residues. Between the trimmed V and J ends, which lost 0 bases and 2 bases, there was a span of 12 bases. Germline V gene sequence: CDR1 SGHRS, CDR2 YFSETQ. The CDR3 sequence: CASSLASGVPGNTIYF. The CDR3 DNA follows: TGCGCCAGCAGCTTGGCGTCCGGGGTGCCTGGAAACACCATATATTTT.

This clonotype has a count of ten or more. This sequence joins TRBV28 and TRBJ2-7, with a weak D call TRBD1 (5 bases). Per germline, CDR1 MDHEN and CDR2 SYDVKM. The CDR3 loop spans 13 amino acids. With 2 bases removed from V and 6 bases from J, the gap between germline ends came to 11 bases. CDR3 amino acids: CASSLQGPSEQYF. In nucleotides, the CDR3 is TGTGCCAGCAGTTTACAGGGCCCCTCCGAGCAGTACTTC.

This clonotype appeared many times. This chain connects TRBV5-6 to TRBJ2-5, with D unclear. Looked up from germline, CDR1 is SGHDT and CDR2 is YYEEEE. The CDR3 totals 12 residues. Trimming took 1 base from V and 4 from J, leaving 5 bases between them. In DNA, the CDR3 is TGTGCCAGCAGCTTGAGTAGAGAGACCCAGTACTTC. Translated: CASSLSRETQYF. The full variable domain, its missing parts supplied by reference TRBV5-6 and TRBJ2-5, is DAGVTQSPTHLIKTRGQQVTLRCSPKSGHDTVSWYQQALGQGPQFIFQYYEEEERQRGNFPDRFSGHQFPNYSSELNVNALLLGDSALYLCASSLSRETQYFGPGTRLLVL.

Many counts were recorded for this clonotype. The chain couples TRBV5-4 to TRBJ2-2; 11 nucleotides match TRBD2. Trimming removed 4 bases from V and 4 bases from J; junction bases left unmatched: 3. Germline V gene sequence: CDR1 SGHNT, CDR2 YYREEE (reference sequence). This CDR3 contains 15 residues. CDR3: CASSRGLAGTGELFF. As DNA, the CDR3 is TGTGCCAGCAGCAGAGGACTAGCGGGCACCGGGGAGCTGTTTTTT.

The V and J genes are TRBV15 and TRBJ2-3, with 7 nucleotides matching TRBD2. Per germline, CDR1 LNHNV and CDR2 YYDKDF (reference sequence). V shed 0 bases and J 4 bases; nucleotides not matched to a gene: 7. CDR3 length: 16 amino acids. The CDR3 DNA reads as TGTGCCACCAGCAGAGATGCCGGGGGGAACCCAGATACGCAGTATTTT. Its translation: CATSRDAGGNPDTQYF. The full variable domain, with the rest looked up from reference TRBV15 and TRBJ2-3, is DAMVIQNPRYQVTQFGKPVTLSCSQTLNHNVMYWYQQKSSQAPKLLFHYYDKDFNNEADTPDNFQSRRPNTSFCFLDIRSPGLGDTAMYLCATSRDAGGNPDTQYFGPGTRLTVL.

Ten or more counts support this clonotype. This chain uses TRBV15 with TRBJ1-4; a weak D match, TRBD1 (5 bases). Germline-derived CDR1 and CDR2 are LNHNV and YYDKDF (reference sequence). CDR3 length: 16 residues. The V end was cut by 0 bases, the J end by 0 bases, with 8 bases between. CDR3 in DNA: TGTGCCACCAGCAGAGATGGGGCCGCAACTAATGAAAAACTGTTTTTT. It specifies CATSRDGAATNEKLFF.

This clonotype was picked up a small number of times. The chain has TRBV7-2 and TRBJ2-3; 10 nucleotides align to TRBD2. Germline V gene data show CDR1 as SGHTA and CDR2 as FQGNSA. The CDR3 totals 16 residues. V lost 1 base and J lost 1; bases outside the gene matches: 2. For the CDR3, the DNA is TGTGCCAGCAGCTTAGAAGGGACTAGCGGCACAGATACGCAGTATTTT. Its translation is CASSLEGTSGTDTQYF.

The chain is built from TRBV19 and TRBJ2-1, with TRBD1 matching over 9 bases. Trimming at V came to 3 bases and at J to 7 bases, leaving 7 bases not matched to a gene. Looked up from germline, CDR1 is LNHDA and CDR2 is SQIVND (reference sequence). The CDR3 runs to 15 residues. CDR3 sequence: CASSITGTGRNEQFF. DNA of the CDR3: TGTGCCAGTAGTATCACCGGGACAGGGAGGAATGAGCAGTTCTTC.

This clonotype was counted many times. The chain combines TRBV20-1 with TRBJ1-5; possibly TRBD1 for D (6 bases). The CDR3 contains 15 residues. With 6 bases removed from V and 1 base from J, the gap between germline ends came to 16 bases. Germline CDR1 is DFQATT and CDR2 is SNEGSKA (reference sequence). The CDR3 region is CSAYREAGSNQPQHF. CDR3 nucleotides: TGCAGTGCCTACAGGGAGGCTGGGAGCAATCAGCCCCAGCATTTT.

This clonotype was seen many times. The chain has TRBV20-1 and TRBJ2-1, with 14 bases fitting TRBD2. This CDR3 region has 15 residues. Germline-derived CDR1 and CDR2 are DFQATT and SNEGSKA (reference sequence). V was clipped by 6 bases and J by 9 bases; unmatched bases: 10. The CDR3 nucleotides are TGCAGTGCCGTGACTAGCGGGAGGGCCGGGAGTGAGCAGTTCTTC. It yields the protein CSAVTSGRAGSEQFF.

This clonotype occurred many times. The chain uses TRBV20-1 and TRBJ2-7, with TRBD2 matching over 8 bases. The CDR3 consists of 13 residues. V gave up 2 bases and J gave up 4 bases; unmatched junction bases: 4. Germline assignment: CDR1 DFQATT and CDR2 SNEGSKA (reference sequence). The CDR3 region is CSARKRGSYEQYF. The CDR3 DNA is TGCAGTGCTAGAAAGCGGGGGTCGTACGAGCAGTACTTC.

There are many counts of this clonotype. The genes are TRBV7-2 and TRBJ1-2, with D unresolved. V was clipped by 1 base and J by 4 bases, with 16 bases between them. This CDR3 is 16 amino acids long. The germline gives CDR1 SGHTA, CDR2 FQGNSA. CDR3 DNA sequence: TGTGCCAGCAGCTTAGGGGCCCGGGAGGCTCGCTATGGCTACACCTTC. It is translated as CASSLGAREARYGYTF.

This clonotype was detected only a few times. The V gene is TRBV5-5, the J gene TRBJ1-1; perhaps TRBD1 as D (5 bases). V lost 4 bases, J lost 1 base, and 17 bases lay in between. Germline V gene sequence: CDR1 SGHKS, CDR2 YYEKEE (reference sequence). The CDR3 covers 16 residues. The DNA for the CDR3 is TGTGCCAGCAGCCCCATCTCCGGGACGGCGAACACTGAAGCTTTCTTT. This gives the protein CASSPISGTANTEAFF.

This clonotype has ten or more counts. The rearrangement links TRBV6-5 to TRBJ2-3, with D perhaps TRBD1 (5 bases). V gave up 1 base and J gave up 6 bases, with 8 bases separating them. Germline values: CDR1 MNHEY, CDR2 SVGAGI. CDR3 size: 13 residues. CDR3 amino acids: CASSYFAGDTQYF. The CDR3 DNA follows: TGTGCCAGCAGTTACTTCGCAGGGGATACGCAGTATTTT.

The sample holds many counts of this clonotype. The CDR3 protein is CAIRQTSGVTYNEQFF. The CDR3 nucleotides read TGTGCCATCAGGCAGACTAGCGGGGTTACTTACAATGAGCAGTTCTTC. The chain employs TRBV10-3 and TRBJ2-1, with 11 bases that match TRBD2. From germline, CDR1 is ENHRY and CDR2 SYGVKD. The CDR3 totals 16 residues. The ends lost 6 bases at V and 4 bases at J; junction bases unmatched: 8.

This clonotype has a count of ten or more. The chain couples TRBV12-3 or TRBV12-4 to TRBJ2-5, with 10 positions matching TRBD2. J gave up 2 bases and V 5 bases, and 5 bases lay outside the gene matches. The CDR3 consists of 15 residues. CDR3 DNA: TGTGCCAGCAGTCGAAGCGGGAGGGGGCAAGAGACCCAGTACTTC. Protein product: CASSRSGRGQETQYF.

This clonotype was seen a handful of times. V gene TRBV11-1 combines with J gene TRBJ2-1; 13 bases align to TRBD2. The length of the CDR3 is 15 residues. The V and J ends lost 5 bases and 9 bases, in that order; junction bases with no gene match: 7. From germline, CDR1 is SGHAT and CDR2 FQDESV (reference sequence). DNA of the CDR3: TGTGCCAGCAGCCTAACTAGCGGGAGGGCCGGTGAGCAGTTCTTC. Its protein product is CASSLTSGRAGEQFF. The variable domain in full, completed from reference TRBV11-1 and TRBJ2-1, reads EAEVAQSPRYKITEKSQAVAFWCDPISGHATLYWYRQILGQGPELLVQFQDESVVDDSQLPKDRFSAERLKGVDSTLKIQPAELGDSAMYLCASSLTSGRAGEQFFGPGTRLTVL.

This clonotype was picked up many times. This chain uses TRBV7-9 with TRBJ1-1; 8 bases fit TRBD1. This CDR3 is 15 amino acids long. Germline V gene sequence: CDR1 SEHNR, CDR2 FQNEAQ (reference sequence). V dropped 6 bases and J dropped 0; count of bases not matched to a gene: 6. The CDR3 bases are TGTGCCAGCAGGGAAGACAGGGGATTGAACACTGAAGCTTTCTTT. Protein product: CASREDRGLNTEAFF.

The CDR3 DNA is TGTGCCACCAGTGATTGGGGGACAGGGGGCAGGGAGACCCAGTACTTC. This translates into CATSDWGTGGRETQYF. The rearrangement joins TRBV24-1 to TRBJ2-5, with TRBD1 matching over 12 bases. This CDR3 comprises 16 residues. Germline CDR1 is KGHDR and CDR2 is SFDVKD. J was trimmed by 5 bases and V by 2 bases; bases with no gene match: 5.

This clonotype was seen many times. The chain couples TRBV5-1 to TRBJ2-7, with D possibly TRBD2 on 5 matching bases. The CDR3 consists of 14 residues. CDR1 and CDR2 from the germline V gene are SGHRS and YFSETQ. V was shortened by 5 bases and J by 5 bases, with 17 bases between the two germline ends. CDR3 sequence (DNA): TGCGCCAGCAGTCCCGCGGCAGGTAGCGACGAGCAGTACTTC. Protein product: CASSPAAGSDEQYF.